The sequence of this TCR beta chain was determined in a study of blood T cell repertoires in COVID-19. Overall study context: There were acute and convalescent COVID-19 samples, and they came from the United States, Italy and Spain. Sources were T cells, B-cell-depleted T cells, or PBMCs; the material itself was cDNA or gDNA.

Germline V gene data show CDR1 as GTSNPN and CDR2 as SVGIG (reference sequence). Trimming cost V 5 bases and J 9 bases, with 23 bases left between them. There are 16 residues in the CDR3. In the source study's methods: Researchers report that nucleated cell counts were estimated from reference gene primer amplification. Profiling relied on immunoSEQ multiplex PCR, and the TCRdb table lists in-frame clones only, not all of them. The DNA gave D and trimming, while V, J and clone size come from that table. The sample yields fewer than 200,000 clones, 85% seen once. The receptor comes from a human donor with acute or convalescent COVID-19. The donor label of this sample is uncertain. This chain connects TRBV30 to TRBJ1-6; D not resolved. The sample consisted of peripheral blood. The CDR3 reads CAWARRTRRMGSPLHF. As DNA, the CDR3 is TGTGCCTGGGCTCGCCGGACTCGGAGAATGGGTTCACCCCTCCACTTT.